This T cell receptor beta chain was captured by sequencing in a study of cytomegalovirus exposure and HLA in healthy donors. Healthy bone marrow donors formed the donor group. Trimming took 5 bases from V and 11 from J; bases not matched to a gene: 14. Per the germline V gene, CDR1 is MNHNY and CDR2 is SVGAGI (reference sequence). The CDR3 runs to 14 residues. As for this clone: What it binds is unknown.

PCR employed 60 Vbeta and 13 Jbeta primers. Assay used: immunoSEQ multiplex PCR; TCRdb lists only in-frame clones, some missing. The sample includes approximately 170,000 clones, around 80% of them seen just once. General study results and limits: Immune exposure information comprised only CMV serostatus. Earlier results showed most TCR beta V segments being productive about 87% or about 30% of the time. A highly shared variant cluster was judged a likely technical artifact.

The chain combines TRBV6-6 with TRBJ1-1, with 7 positions matching TRBD1. Sequences were obtained from PBMCs. The clonotype originates from a woman in her 40s in good health and CMV-seropositive. The CDR3 DNA reads TGTGCCAGCAGTAAAACGGTGACAGGGTCGGGCGCTTTCTTT. This encodes CASSKTVTGSGAFF.